These 11 T cell receptor beta chains originate from one sample sequenced in a study of Tregs in tolerant kidney transplant recipients. The nonmyeloablative bone marrow transplants came from related graft donors, with transient mixed chimerism. TCRdb's copy holds only in-frame clones and misses some; the assay was immunoSEQ multiplex PCR. This sample yields roughly 86,000 clones, of which more than 85% are seen a single time; roughly 1.7% belongs to the top ten. Sequencing used CD4+ T cells from blood (PBMCs), obtained 12 months after the transplant. Receptors originate from a human patient who received a combined kidney and bone marrow transplant. Some of the T cells may derive from the graft donor.

V is TRBV11-2 and J is TRBJ2-5, with TRBD1 as a possible D gene (6 bases). V was shortened by 2 bases and J by 6 bases, with 10 bases between the two germline ends. In germline, CDR1 is SGHAT, CDR2 FQNNGV. The CDR3 is 13 amino acids. The CDR3 sequence is CASSLPGTQTQYF. The DNA of the CDR3 is TGTGCCAGCAGCTTACCCGGGACACAGACCCAGTACTTC.

This sequence joins TRBV7-2 and TRBJ2-7; perhaps TRBD1 as D (6 bases). The V gene lost 5 bases and the J gene lost 2 bases, with 7 bases spanning the gap. This CDR3 region has 12 residues. Germline assignment: CDR1 SGHTA and CDR2 FQGNSA. CDR3: CASSEGAYEQYF. The CDR3, as DNA: TGTGCCAGCAGCGAGGGGGCCTACGAGCAGTACTTC. Using reference TRBV7-2 and TRBJ2-7 for the parts outside the CDR3, the full variable domain is GAGVSQSPSNKVTEKGKDVELRCDPISGHTALYWYRQSLGQGLEFLIYFQGNSAPDKSGLPSDRFSAERTGGSVSTLTIQRTQQEDSAVYLCASSEGAYEQYFGPGTRLTVT.

The chain is built from TRBV10-3 and TRBJ2-2; D might be TRBD2 (6 bases). V lost 5 bases and J 1 base, leaving 11 bases between the germline ends. The germline V gene encodes CDR1 ENHRY and CDR2 SYGVKD. The CDR3 is 15 amino acids. In nucleotides, the CDR3 is TGTGCCATCAGTTCTAATAGCGGGAACACCGGGGAGCTGTTTTTT. It codes for CAISSNSGNTGELFF.

The chain couples TRBV11-2 to TRBJ1-1; TRBD1 aligns across 7 bases. This CDR3 is 16 amino acids long. Germline loops: CDR1 SGHAT, CDR2 FQNNGV. J was trimmed by 0 bases and V by 4 bases; bases with no gene match: 8. The CDR3 sequence is CASSSANRGMNTEAFF. DNA for the CDR3: TGTGCCAGCAGCTCCGCTAACAGGGGAATGAACACTGAAGCTTTCTTT.

This clone was seen once. This chain links TRBV29-1 with TRBJ2-3; TRBD2 agrees at 11 bases. V lost 6 bases, J lost 6 bases, and 5 bases stayed unmatched. This CDR3 comprises 13 residues. Germline values: CDR1 SQVTM, CDR2 ANQGSEA. The chain's CDR3 is CSVLTSGSDTQYF. The CDR3 DNA reads as TGCAGCGTGCTTACTAGCGGGAGTGATACGCAGTATTTT.

This rearrangement joins TRBV7-9 to TRBJ2-7, with TRBD2 matching over 7 bases. The germline V gene encodes CDR1 SEHNR and CDR2 FQNEAQ (reference sequence). This CDR3 has 15 residues. Trimming at V came to 4 bases and at J to 0 bases, leaving 6 bases not matched to a gene. CDR3 coding DNA: TGTGCCAGCAGCTCTTTTAGCGGGTTCTCCTACGAGCAGTACTTC. This translates into CASSSFSGFSYEQYF.

In DNA form, the CDR3 reads TGTGCCAGCTCACCACCGAGCTCCTACGAGCAGTACTTC. Its translation: CASSPPSSYEQYF. The chain combines TRBV18 with TRBJ2-5, with unresolved D. The better agreement between TRBJ2-7 and the DNA end casts doubt on the J call. Germline V CDR1 and CDR2: KGHSH, LQKENI. The CDR3 covers 13 residues.

CDR3 sequence (DNA): TGTGCCAGCAGCTTAGTGGGGACAGGGGCTAGCAATCAGCCCCAGCATTTT. This codes for CASSLVGTGASNQPQHF. The chain links TRBV7-2 to TRBJ1-5, with 10 bases lining up with TRBD1. The germline gives CDR1 SGHTA, CDR2 FQGNSA. Trimming cost V 1 base and J 0 bases; bases outside gene matches: 3. The CDR3 loop spans 17 amino acids.

The chain combines TRBV7-3 with TRBJ2-2; 8 bases map to TRBD1. Trimming removed 3 bases from V and 6 bases from J; junction bases left unmatched: 3. CDR3 length: 14 amino acids. The germline gives CDR1 SGHTA, CDR2 FQGTGA. The CDR3 region is CASSLTGESGELFF. In DNA form, the CDR3 reads TGTGCCAGCAGCTTGACAGGGGAATCCGGGGAGCTGTTTTTT.

This chain links TRBV5-1 with TRBJ2-1, with 9 bases aligning to TRBD1. Germline V gives CDR1 SGHRS, CDR2 YFSETQ. The CDR3 is 17 amino acids. The J segment lost 3 bases and the V segment lost 4 bases, leaving 11 bases of the junction unmatched. Written as DNA, the CDR3 is TGCGCCAGCAGCGAACTGATGGGACAGGGCGTCTACAATGAGCAGTTCTTC. This sequence encodes CASSELMGQGVYNEQFF.

V gene TRBV7-3 combines with J gene TRBJ1-6, with 10 bases that match TRBD1. CDR3 size: 15 residues. Germline V lookup: CDR1 SGHTA, CDR2 FQGTGA. V lost 1 base to trimming and J lost 9 bases; unmatched junction nucleotides: 3. The chain's CDR3 is CASSLKGQGISPLHF. CDR3 in DNA: TGTGCCAGCAGCTTAAAGGGACAGGGGATTTCACCCCTCCACTTT.